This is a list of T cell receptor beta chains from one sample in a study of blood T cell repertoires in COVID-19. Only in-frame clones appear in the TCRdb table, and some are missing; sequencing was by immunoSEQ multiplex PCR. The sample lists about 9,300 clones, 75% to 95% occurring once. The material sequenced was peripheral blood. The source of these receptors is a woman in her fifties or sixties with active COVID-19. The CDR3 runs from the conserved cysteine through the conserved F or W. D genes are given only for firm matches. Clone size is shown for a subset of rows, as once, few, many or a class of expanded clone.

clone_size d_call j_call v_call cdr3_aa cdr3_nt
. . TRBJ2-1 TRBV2 CASSEKQGGFNEQFF TGTGCCAGCAGTGAGAAACAGGGTGGGTTCAATGAGCAGTTCTTC
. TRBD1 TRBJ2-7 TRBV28 CASNTFWGTVTYEQYF TGTGCCAGCAACACCTTCTGGGGGACAGTTACCTACGAGCAGTACTTC
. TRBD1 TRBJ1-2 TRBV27 CASSRRDRVGYGYTF TGTGCCAGCAGTAGAAGGGACAGGGTGGGTTATGGCTACACCTTC
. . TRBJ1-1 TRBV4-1 CASSQGLGPEAFF TGCGCCAGCAGCCAAGGATTGGGGCCTGAAGCTTTCTTT
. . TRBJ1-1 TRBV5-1 CASRRAGVVTEAFF TGCGCCAGCAGACGTGCAGGGGTGGTCACTGAAGCTTTCTTT
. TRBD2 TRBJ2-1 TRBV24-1 CATSEGGRGYNEQFF TGTGCCACCAGTGAGGGCGGGAGGGGGTACAATGAGCAGTTCTTC
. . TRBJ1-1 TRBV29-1 CSAKTGLVEAFF TGCAGCGCTAAAACAGGGTTGGTTGAAGCTTTCTTT
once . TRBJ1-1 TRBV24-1 CATSDSGTGETEAFF TGTGCCACCAGTGATTCCGGGACGGGGGAGACTGAAGCTTTCTTT
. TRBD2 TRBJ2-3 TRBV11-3 CASSLVSGDVMGTQYF TGTGCCAGCAGCTTAGTCAGCGGGGACGTCATGGGTACGCAGTATTTT
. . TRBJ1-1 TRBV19 CASRNEQGPGEAFF TGTGCCAGTAGAAACGAACAGGGTCCAGGGGAAGCTTTCTTT
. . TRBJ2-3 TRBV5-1 CASSLAGLTDTQYF TGCGCCAGCAGCTTGGCAGGACTCACAGATACGCAGTATTTT
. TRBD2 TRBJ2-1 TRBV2 CASSEPLAGGDEQFF TGTGCCAGCAGTGAACCACTAGCGGGAGGGGATGAGCAGTTCTTC
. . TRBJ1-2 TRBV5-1 CASSLGVTGASGYTF TGCGCCAGCAGCTTGGGGGTGACAGGAGCTAGCGGCTACACCTTC
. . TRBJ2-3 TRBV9 CASSVAPSDTQYF TGTGCCAGCAGCGTAGCTCCTTCGGATACGCAGTATTTT
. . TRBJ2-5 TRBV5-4 CASSLVGREAETQYF TGTGCCAGCAGCTTGGTGGGCAGGGAGGCAGAGACCCAGTACTTC
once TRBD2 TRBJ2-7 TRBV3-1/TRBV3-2 CASSLTSGRYEQYF TGTGCCAGCAGTTTGACTAGCGGGAGGTACGAGCAGTACTTC
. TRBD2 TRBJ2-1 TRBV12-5 CASGLSGLAGGNEQFF TGTGCTAGTGGTTTGTCGGGACTAGCGGGAGGTAATGAGCAGTTCTTC
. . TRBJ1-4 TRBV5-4 CASSRDGGKLFF TGTGCCAGCAGCCGGGACGGGGGAAAACTGTTTTTT
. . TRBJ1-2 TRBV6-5 CASSRQENYGYTF TGTGCCAGCAGTAGACAGGAAAACTATGGCTACACCTTC
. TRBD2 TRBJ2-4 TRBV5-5 CASRLAGGKNIQYF TGTGCCAGCAGACTGGCGGGAGGCAAAAACATTCAGTACTTC
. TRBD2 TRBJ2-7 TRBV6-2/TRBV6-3 CASSYLAGPYEQYF TGTGCCAGCAGTTACTTAGCGGGACCCTACGAGCAGTACTTC
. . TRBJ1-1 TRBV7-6 CASSLAIQGSEAFF TGTGCCAGCAGCTTAGCGATCCAGGGGAGTGAAGCTTTCTTT
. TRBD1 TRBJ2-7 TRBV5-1 CASSAWGQLNEQYF TGCGCCAGCAGCGCGTGGGGACAGTTAAACGAGCAGTACTTC
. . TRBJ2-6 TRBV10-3 CAIREDILPGANVLTF TGTGCCATCAGGGAGGACATTTTACCTGGGGCCAACGTCCTGACTTTC
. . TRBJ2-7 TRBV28 CASKSAYEQYF TGTGCCAGCAAGTCGGCCTACGAGCAGTACTTC
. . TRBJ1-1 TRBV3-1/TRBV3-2 CASSQVDRTTEAFF TGTGCCAGCAGCCAAGTGGACAGAACTACTGAAGCTTTCTTT
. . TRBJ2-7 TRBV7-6 CASSPQEDEQYF TGTGCCAGCAGCCCCCAAGAGGACGAGCAGTACTTC
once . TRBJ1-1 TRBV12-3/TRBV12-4 CASSQAGYGEAFF TGTGCCAGCAGCCAGGCGGGATACGGTGAAGCTTTCTTT
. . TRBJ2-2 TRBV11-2 CASSLGGREWTGELFF TGTGCCAGCAGCTTAGGGGGCCGGGAGTGGACCGGGGAGCTGTTTTTT
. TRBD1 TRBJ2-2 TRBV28 CASSRQGIGELFF TGTGCCAGCAGTCGACAGGGAATCGGGGAGCTGTTTTTT
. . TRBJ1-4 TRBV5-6 CASSFDRLDEKLFF TGTGCCAGCAGCTTTGACAGGCTGGATGAAAAACTGTTTTTT
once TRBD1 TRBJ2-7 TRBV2 CASSRSTGTGVHEQYF TGTGCCAGCAGTAGATCCACCGGGACAGGGGTCCACGAGCAGTACTTC
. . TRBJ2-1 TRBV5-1 CASSLAQGLGSYNEQFF TGCGCCAGCAGCTTGGCCCAGGGGCTCGGCTCCTACAATGAGCAGTTCTTC
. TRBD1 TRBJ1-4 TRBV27 CASSLTWTGSNEKLFF TGTGCCAGCAGTCTGACTTGGACAGGGTCTAATGAAAAACTGTTTTTT
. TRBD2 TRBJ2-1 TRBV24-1 CATSDLQIGTSGRLVNEQFF TGTGCCACCAGTGATTTGCAAATCGGTACTAGCGGGAGGTTAGTTAATGAGCAGTTCTTC
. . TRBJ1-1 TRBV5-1 CASRRQEMNTEAFF TGCGCCAGCCGAAGACAGGAGATGAACACTGAAGCTTTCTTT
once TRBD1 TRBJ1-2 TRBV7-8 CASSMGQTNYGYTF TGTGCCAGCAGCATGGGACAGACAAACTATGGCTACACCTTC
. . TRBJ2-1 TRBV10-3 CAISGGLPKGSNEQFF TGTGCCATCAGTGGGGGACTCCCTAAGGGGTCTAATGAGCAGTTCTTC
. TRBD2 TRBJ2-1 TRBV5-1 CASSLEGLGNEQFF TGCGCCAGCAGCTTGGAGGGACTAGGAAATGAGCAGTTCTTC
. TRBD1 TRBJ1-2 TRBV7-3 CASSFKGQGDNYGYTF TGTGCCAGCAGCTTTAAGGGACAGGGGGATAACTATGGCTACACCTTC
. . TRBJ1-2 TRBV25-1 CASSPGSSVNGYTF TGTGCCAGCAGCCCTGGGAGCTCAGTAAATGGCTACACCTTC
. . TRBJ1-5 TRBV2 CASSEAGVLQHF TGTGCCAGCAGTGAAGCGGGCGTATTACAGCATTTT
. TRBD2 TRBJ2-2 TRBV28 CASTLTSGRGRNTGELFF TGTGCCAGCACCTTGACTAGCGGGAGGGGTCGGAACACCGGGGAGCTGTTTTTT
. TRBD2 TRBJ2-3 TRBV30 CAWSVAGTQYF TGTGCCTGGAGTGTAGCGGGGACGCAGTATTTT
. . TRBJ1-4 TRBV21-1 CASQGQGDANEKLFF TGTGCCAGCCAGGGACAGGGGGATGCGAATGAAAAACTGTTTTTT
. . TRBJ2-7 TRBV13 CASSLTGSPYEQYF TGTGCCAGCAGCCTGACGGGGTCCCCCTACGAGCAGTACTTC
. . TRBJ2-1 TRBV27 CASSLARARSYNEQFF TGTGCCAGCAGTTTAGCGCGGGCTAGGTCCTACAATGAGCAGTTCTTC
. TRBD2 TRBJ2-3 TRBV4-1 CASSPPLAGVRYTQYF TGCGCCAGCAGCCCCCCCCTAGCGGGGGTGAGATATACGCAGTATTTT
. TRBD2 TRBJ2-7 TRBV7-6 CASALAGGYEQYF TGTGCCAGCGCTCTAGCGGGAGGTTACGAGCAGTACTTC
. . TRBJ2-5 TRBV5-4 CASRSERGAETQYF TGTGCCAGCAGGTCCGAACGGGGGGCGGAGACCCAGTACTTC
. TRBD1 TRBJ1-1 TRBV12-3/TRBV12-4 CASTGTANTEAFF TGTGCCAGCACGGGGACAGCGAACACTGAAGCTTTCTTT
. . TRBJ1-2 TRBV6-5 CASYGGGFLDGYTF TGTGCCAGTTATGGGGGGGGGTTTCTCGATGGCTACACCTTC
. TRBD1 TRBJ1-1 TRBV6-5 CASNDRGGRAFF TGTGCCAGCAACGACAGGGGGGGGCGAGCTTTCTTT
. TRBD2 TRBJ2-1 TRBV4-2 CASSPSSGSSYNEQFF TGTGCCAGCAGCCCTTCTAGCGGGAGCTCCTACAATGAGCAGTTCTTC
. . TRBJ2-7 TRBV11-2 CASSLKRYEQYF TGTGCCAGCAGCTTAAAGAGATACGAGCAGTACTTC
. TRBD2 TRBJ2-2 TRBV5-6 CASSLGLAGNTGELFF TGTGCCAGCAGCTTGGGCCTAGCGGGGAACACCGGGGAGCTGTTTTTT
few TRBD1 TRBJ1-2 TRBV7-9 CASSLVGTAYGYTF TGTGCCAGCAGCTTAGTGGGGACAGCTTATGGCTACACCTTC
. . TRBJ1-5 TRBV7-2 CASSFSGSNQPQHF TGTGCCAGCAGCTTTTCAGGAAGCAATCAGCCCCAGCATTTT
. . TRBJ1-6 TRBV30 CAWSSREGSPLHF TGTGCCTGGAGTTCGCGGGAGGGTTCACCCCTCCACTTT
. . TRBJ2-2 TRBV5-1 CASGLTYTGELFF TGCGCCAGCGGGCTGACATACACCGGGGAGCTGTTTTTT